This entry concerns a single T cell receptor (beta chain). Per the original methods: There were no quality scores in the junction-only immunoSEQ sequences, so filtering differed. The data were produced by immunoSEQ multiplex PCR, yet TCRdb's version contains in-frame clones alone and is incomplete. The V and J calls and clone size were taken over from that table, and D and trimming were inferred from the DNA. Altogether around 2,000,000 clones are present, approximately 94% being singletons, with the ten largest covering more than 0.9%. Germline V gene data show CDR1 as LGHNA and CDR2 as YSLEER. Unmatched junction bases numbered 10, after V lost 3 bases and J lost 6 bases. There are 16 residues in the CDR3. Terminally differentiated effector memory CD45RA+ cells were left out of the naive CD8 fraction, which was CD45RO-negative and positively selected for CCR7. The data derive from a study of shared clonotypes between healthy human individuals. The overall study: Three plates were used per donor for CD4 naive, three for CD4 memory, two for CD8 naive and one for CD8 memory.

The chain has TRBV4-3 and TRBJ2-3; 9 nucleotides agree with TRBD2. The sequencing input was naive CD8+ T cells sorted from blood. The sequence came from a man between 18 and 29 years old in good health. In DNA form, the CDR3 reads TGCGCCAGCAGCCACATACTAGCGGGTGAAGCGGATACGCAGTATTTT. Encoded protein: CASSHILAGEADTQYF.